Sequencing of this T cell receptor beta chain was carried out in a study of PD-1 blockade in classical Hodgkin lymphoma. TCRdb's table, derived via immunoSEQ multiplex PCR, lists solely in-frame clones and lacks some. The sample carries nearly 55,000 clones, roughly 80% recorded once. With no exception, relapse followed autologous stem cell transplantation in all patients, and brentuximab vedotin exposure varied. V was trimmed by 5 bases and J by 7 bases, leaving 17 bases between them. The germline V gene has CDR1 LNHDA and CDR2 SQIVND (reference sequence). This CDR3 is 15 amino acids long. The sequence was collected from a human donor with classical Hodgkin lymphoma. The V call is TRBV19, the J call TRBJ1-4; TRBD1 is a possible D gene (5 bases). The sample consisted of peripheral blood mononuclear cells (PBMCs), taken at baseline. CDR3 sequence: CASSASTVKGEKLFF. The CDR3 nucleotides read TGTGCCAGTAGTGCCTCGACAGTCAAGGGTGAAAAACTGTTTTTT.